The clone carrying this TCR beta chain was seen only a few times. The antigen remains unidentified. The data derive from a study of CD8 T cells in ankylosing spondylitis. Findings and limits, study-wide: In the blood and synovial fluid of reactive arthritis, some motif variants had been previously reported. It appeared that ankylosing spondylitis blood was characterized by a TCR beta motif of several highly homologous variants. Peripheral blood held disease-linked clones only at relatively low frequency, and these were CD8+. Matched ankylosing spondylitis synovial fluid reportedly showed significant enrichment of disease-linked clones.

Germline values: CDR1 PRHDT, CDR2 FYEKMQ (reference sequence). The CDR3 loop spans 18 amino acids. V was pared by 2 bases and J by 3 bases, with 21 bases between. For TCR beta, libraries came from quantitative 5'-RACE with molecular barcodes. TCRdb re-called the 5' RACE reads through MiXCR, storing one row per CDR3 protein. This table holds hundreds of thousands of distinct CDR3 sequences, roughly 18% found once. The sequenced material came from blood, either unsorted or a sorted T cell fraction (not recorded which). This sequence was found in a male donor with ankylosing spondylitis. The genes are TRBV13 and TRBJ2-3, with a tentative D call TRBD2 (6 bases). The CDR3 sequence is CASSLLRAELAWTDTQYF. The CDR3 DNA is TGTGCCAGCAGCTTACTCCGGGCGGAACTAGCTTGGACAGATACGCAGTATTTT.